The T cell receptor (beta chain) under discussion was sequenced for a study of T-cell reconstitution after alpha-beta-depleted transplantation in children (dated by TCRdb to about 2016). In the study overall: Using TCR repertoire profiling, the study quantitatively followed how T-cell immune reconstitution unfolded in children after TCRalphabeta/CD19-depleted allogeneic hematopoietic cell transplantation.

A word on this clonotype: This receptor's antigen is unknown. Per-nucleotide qualities are absent, and no much larger clonotype sits a single base away.

V and J are trimmed by 3 bases and 5 bases, and the gene matches miss 10 bases of the junction. Measured from the cysteine to the phenylalanine, the CDR3 is 18 residues long. Here the CDR3 DNA is all that survives: 54 bases in frame from base 1. Libraries were made using PCR. TCRdb names Illumina HiSeq 2500 as the instrument used. TCR libraries were prepared with molecular barcoding, using unique molecular identifiers to normalize TCRbeta repertoire quantification. TCRdb redid the processing of the public reads, applying fastp at Q25 and MiXCR, and retained in-frame beta chains. Rows with one shared CDR3 protein collapse into an entry with the most common genes and DNA. This sample lists 250,000 to 300,000 distinct CDR3 sequences; approximately 9.8% were detected once. The ten largest account for 10% of the sample.

The chain links TRBV12-3 or TRBV12-4 with TRBJ2-5; the central 15 bases match TRBD2. Sequenced material: PBMCs from the stem cell graft donor, taken from the stem cell graft. This receptor was obtained from a human donor who donated a stem cell graft to a child with SCID. The CDR3 is CASSFNRGLAGGLETQYF. The DNA sequence is given as TGTGCCAGCAGTTTCAATAGGGGACTAGCGGGGGGTCTGGAGACCCAGTACTTC.